This T cell receptor (beta chain) was captured by sequencing in a study of T cell responses to AZD1222 COVID-19 vaccine. Study-level information: Both about-4-week and about-12-week second-dose recipients were combined. Study results and limitations: Among the donors, most were white British and more were female, and clonal diversity was possibly underestimated. The study found vaccine-associated CD4 TCRs spanning spike, dominant at 160-218 and 743-854.

This table comes from immunoSEQ multiplex PCR, and its TCRdb copy is limited to in-frame clones, with some not included. Here the sample spans 59,000 or so clones, about 88% being singletons. In the case of this clone: Its matching antigen is unknown.

This TCR was sampled from an adult in good health. Sequencing used peripheral blood, obtained on day 0 of AZD1222 vaccination.

DNA of the CDR3: TGTGCCAGCAGCCAAGCGGAGACGGCAACTAATGAAAAACTGTTTTTT. Protein: CASSQAETATNEKLFF. This chain connects TRBV4-2 to TRBJ1-4, with D hard to call. The CDR3 runs 16 residues. Germline V gives CDR1 LGHNA, CDR2 YNFKEQ. The V end lost 1 base, the J end lost 0 bases, and 9 bases lay between the germline ends.